Presented here are 27 T cell receptor beta chains from one specimen sequenced in a study of PD-L1 blockade in urothelial cancer. Measured with immunoSEQ multiplex PCR; TCRdb has only the in-frame clones, and not every one. Of 71,000 or so clones listed, roughly 91% are singletons. Sample: PBMCs, taken around atezolizumab (anti-PD-L1) treatment. The origin of the receptors is a man aged 55 to 70 with urothelial cancer.

The V call is TRBV30, the J call TRBJ2-1; tentative D call: TRBD2 (7 bases). There are 15 residues in the CDR3. V was cut by 3 bases and J by 9 bases, with 21 bases left in between. Looked up from germline, CDR1 is GTSNPN and CDR2 is SVGIG (reference sequence). The CDR3 DNA follows: TGTGCCTGGAGGGGGGGACTACTCAGGGGTGGTGAGCAGTTCTTC. Residues: CAWRGGLLRGGEQFF. The entire variable domain, with the rest obtained from reference TRBV30 and TRBJ2-1, is as follows: SQTIHQWPATLVQPVGSPLSLECTVEGTSNPNLYWYRQAAGRGLQLLFYSVGIGQISSEVPQNLSASRPQDRQFILSSKKLLLSDSGFYLCAWRGGLLRGGEQFFGPGTRLTVL.

The chain has TRBV14 and TRBJ2-1; 13 bases fit TRBD2. The V gene end was trimmed by 3 bases and the J gene end by 0 bases; junction bases not matched to a gene: 11. CDR3 length: 20 residues. Germline V lookup: CDR1 SGHDN, CDR2 FVKESK. The CDR3 DNA is TGTGCCAGCAGCCAGATAGGGGGGACTAGCGGGATCAGCTCCTACAATGAGCAGTTCTTC. Translating it yields CASSQIGGTSGISSYNEQFF.

The chain has TRBV18 and TRBJ2-2; 8 nucleotides line up with TRBD1. The junction had 3 bases not matched to a gene; V was cut back by 1 base and J by 2 bases. CDR3 size: 16 residues. Germline CDR1 reads KGHSH; CDR2 reads LQKENI. CDR3 sequence (DNA): TGTGCCAGCTCACCACGGACAGGGCGCAACACCGGGGAGCTGTTTTTT. It encodes CASSPRTGRNTGELFF.

This clone came up a few times. The chain employs TRBV2 and TRBJ1-1; 11 positions match TRBD1. The CDR3 runs to 14 residues. J lost 3 bases, V lost 6 bases, and 3 bases had no gene match. Germline assignment: CDR1 SNHLY and CDR2 FYNNEI. As DNA, the CDR3 is TGTGCCAGCAGCCGGGACAGGGGGGACACTGAAGCTTTCTTT. Residues: CASSRDRGDTEAFF.

The rearrangement joins TRBV4-2 to TRBJ2-2, with TRBD1 identical over 7 bases. Germline values: CDR1 LGHNA, CDR2 YNFKEQ. V shed 4 bases, J shed 5 bases, and the junction held 10 bases outside the gene matches. The CDR3 extends over 16 amino acids. CDR3 DNA sequence: TGTGCCAGCAGCCGTGGACAGGCGGAGATGACCGGGGAGCTGTTTTTT. Translated: CASSRGQAEMTGELFF.

This clone was recorded once. V and J are TRBV5-1 and TRBJ2-5; 9 nucleotides align to TRBD1. The CDR3 totals 16 residues. Germline lookup yields CDR1 SGHRS and CDR2 YFSETQ. V was clipped by 0 bases and J by 2 bases; unmatched bases: 5. In nucleotides, the CDR3 is TGCGCCAGCAGCTTGGGGAGCGGGACAGGGCAAGAGACCCAGTACTTC. Its translation: CASSLGSGTGQETQYF.

This chain joins TRBV6-6 and TRBJ2-4; no definite D call. Germline V gene sequence: CDR1 MNHNY, CDR2 SVGAGI (reference sequence). With 6 bases removed from V and 0 bases from J, the gap between germline ends came to 12 bases. CDR3 length equals 15 residues. CDR3 sequence reads: CASSDGSLAKNIQYF. The CDR3 bases are TGTGCCAGCAGCGACGGGTCCCTAGCCAAAAACATTCAGTACTTC.

The genes are TRBV30 and TRBJ1-1; TRBD1 matches at 7 bases. Germline V gene data show CDR1 as GTSNPN and CDR2 as SVGIG (reference sequence). The V gene end was trimmed by 3 bases and the J gene end by 5 bases; junction bases not matched to a gene: 9. This CDR3 has 14 residues. CDR3 sequence reads: CAWRQTGILTEAFF. The DNA of the CDR3 is TGTGCCTGGAGGCAGACAGGGATCCTAACTGAAGCTTTCTTT.

This sequence joins TRBV6-4 and TRBJ2-1, with 10 bases identical to TRBD1. The ends lost 3 bases at V and 1 base at J; junction bases unmatched: 3. This CDR3 has 16 residues. CDR1 and CDR2 from the germline V gene are MRHNA and SNTAGT. CDR3 sequence (DNA): TGTGCCAGCAGTGAGGACAGGGGGGAATCCTACAATGAGCAGTTCTTC. It translates to CASSEDRGESYNEQFF.

This clone was seen only once. The rearrangement links TRBV19 to TRBJ2-7; D call uncertain. With 3 bases removed from V and 4 bases from J, the gap between germline ends came to 13 bases. The CDR3 is 14 amino acids. Germline CDR1 LNHDA, CDR2 SQIVND (reference sequence). Here the CDR3 reads CASSITGSTYEQYF. In DNA, the CDR3 is TGTGCCAGTAGTATCACCGGGTCCACTTACGAGCAGTACTTC.

The chain joins TRBV30 to TRBJ2-3, with D possibly matching TRBD2 (6 bases). V dropped 1 base and J dropped 3 bases, with 14 bases sitting between them. This CDR3 region has 15 residues. Germline lookup yields CDR1 GTSNPN and CDR2 SVGIG (reference sequence). The chain's CDR3 is CAWSAGAGLTDTQYF. In nucleotides, the CDR3 is TGTGCCTGGAGTGCCGGGGCGGGGTTGACAGATACGCAGTATTTT. Looking up the rest from reference TRBV30 and TRBJ2-3 gives the full variable domain: SQTIHQWPATLVQPVGSPLSLECTVEGTSNPNLYWYRQAAGRGLQLLFYSVGIGQISSEVPQNLSASRPQDRQFILSSKKLLLSDSGFYLCAWSAGAGLTDTQYFGPGTRLTVL.

The gene calls are TRBV18 and TRBJ2-3; 9 positions match TRBD2. The CDR3 has 15 amino acids. Trimming cost V 2 bases and J 0 bases; bases outside gene matches: 0. The germline CDR1 and CDR2 sequences are KGHSH and LQKENI. CDR3 in amino acids: CASSPTSGSTDTQYF. DNA for the CDR3: TGTGCCAGCTCACCAACTAGCGGGAGCACAGATACGCAGTATTTT.

The chain links TRBV23-1 to TRBJ1-5; D unclear. TRBV23-1 is an open reading frame whose function is uncertain. Trimming pared 6 bases from V and 0 bases from J, leaving 9 bases between. The CDR3 is 14 amino acids. CDR3 in DNA: TGCGCCAGCAGCCTACAGTATAGCAATCAGCCCCAGCATTTT. It yields the protein CASSLQYSNQPQHF.

The CDR3 region is CASSPPGGESYEQYF. The CDR3 nucleotides read TGTGCCAGCTCACCACCGGGGGGGGAATCCTACGAGCAGTACTTC. The rearrangement joins TRBV18 to TRBJ2-7; 7 bases map to TRBD2. Germline lookup yields CDR1 KGHSH and CDR2 LQKENI. The trim removed 0 bases at V and 1 base at J, leaving 3 bases unmatched. The length of the CDR3 is 15 residues.

The chain carries TRBV5-5 and TRBJ1-4; D might be TRBD1 (6 bases). V was pared by 3 bases and J by 8 bases, with 23 bases between. The CDR3 totals 17 residues. Germline V gene sequence: CDR1 SGHKS, CDR2 YYEKEE (reference sequence). The CDR3, as DNA: TGTGCCAGCAGCTCGAAACAACAGGGTTTCAGTAACGAAAAACTGTTTTTT. Translating gives CASSSKQQGFSNEKLFF.

The chain couples TRBV29-1 to TRBJ2-7; 10 bases line up with TRBD1. The J segment lost 2 bases and the V segment lost 4 bases, leaving 2 bases of the junction unmatched. The CDR3 has 13 amino acids. CDR1 and CDR2 (germline): SQVTM, ANQGSEA. The CDR3: CSVATGGPYEQYF. CDR3 sequence (DNA): TGCAGCGTTGCGACAGGGGGCCCCTACGAGCAGTACTTC.

The chain couples TRBV6-5 to TRBJ1-2, with D possibly being TRBD1 (5 bases). Trimming left V 6 bases short and J 8 bases short, with 19 bases between. CDR1 and CDR2 (germline): MNHEY, SVGAGI. The CDR3 has 14 amino acids. CDR3 in amino acids: CASRQSPGGGGYTF. DNA of the CDR3: TGTGCCAGCAGACAAAGTCCGGGGGGTGGCGGCTACACCTTC.

The chain recombines TRBV18 with TRBJ2-3; maybe TRBD2 (6 bases). The germline V gene encodes CDR1 KGHSH and CDR2 LQKENI. Trimming stripped 6 bases from V and 0 bases from J, with 13 bases between. The CDR3 is 15 amino acids. The CDR3 nucleotides read TGTGCCAGCTCGTTTCCGGGACTGAGCACAGATACGCAGTATTTT. This encodes CASSFPGLSTDTQYF.

This chain joins TRBV7-2 and TRBJ2-7; 13 nucleotides align to TRBD2. CDR3 length: 16 residues. Trimming removed 5 bases from V and 5 bases from J; junction bases left unmatched: 9. Germline loops: CDR1 SGHTA, CDR2 FQGNSA. DNA for the CDR3: TGTGCCAGCAGCCCCCCCGGGACTAGCGGGATCCACGAGCAGTACTTC. Residues: CASSPPGTSGIHEQYF.

This clone showed up just once. This rearrangement joins TRBV5-4 to TRBJ2-7, with D perhaps TRBD2 (6 bases). V was clipped by 4 bases and J by 4 bases, with 15 bases between them. The germline V gene has CDR1 SGHNT and CDR2 YYREEE (reference sequence). This CDR3 is 14 amino acids long. In DNA form, the CDR3 reads TGTGCCAGCAGCCCGGAGCCAGGGAGGTACGAGCAGTACTTC. It specifies CASSPEPGRYEQYF.

The chain carries TRBV2 and TRBJ2-1, with 8 bases lining up with TRBD1. V trimming: 7 bases; J trimming: 6 bases; junction bases outside the gene matches: 8. Germline CDR1 SNHLY, CDR2 FYNNEI. The CDR3 is 14 residues long. The CDR3 DNA reads as TGTGCCAGCAAAACCCCCGGACAGGGCAATGAGCAGTTCTTC. Its protein is CASKTPGQGNEQFF.

Here the CDR3 DNA reads TGCGCCAGCAGCTTTAGGGACAGGAACAATGAGCAGTTCTTC. Its translation: CASSFRDRNNEQFF. This chain connects TRBV5-1 to TRBJ2-1, with 8 bases aligning to TRBD1. The germline gives CDR1 SGHRS, CDR2 YFSETQ. This CDR3 region has 14 residues. With V trimmed by 2 bases and J by 5 bases, 3 bases remained unmatched.

This clone was seen only a few times. The chain uses TRBV6-1 and TRBJ1-6; unclear D gene. Between the trimmed V and J ends, which lost 2 bases and 3 bases, there was a span of 8 bases. The CDR3 runs to 15 residues. Germline CDR1 MNHNS, CDR2 SASEGT. This chain's CDR3 is CASSETRGYNSPLHF. The CDR3, as DNA: TGTGCCAGCAGTGAAACTCGGGGCTATAATTCACCCCTCCACTTT.

The chain has TRBV6-6 and TRBJ1-2; 7 bases fit TRBD1. The CDR3 contains 14 residues. V dropped 6 bases and J dropped 0; count of bases not matched to a gene: 4. Germline V CDR1 and CDR2: MNHNY, SVGAGI (reference sequence). The CDR3 DNA sequence: TGTGCCAGCAGGAAGGACAGGACTAACTATGGCTACACCTTC. The encoded protein is CASRKDRTNYGYTF.

This clone appeared a few times. The V gene is TRBV11-2, the J gene TRBJ2-3; TRBD2 aligns across 10 bases. From germline, CDR1 is SGHAT and CDR2 FQNNGV. V shed 7 bases and J 2 bases; nucleotides not matched to a gene: 6. CDR3 length: 15 residues. This chain's CDR3 is CASKKTSGPTDTQYF. The CDR3 coding sequence is TGTGCCAGCAAAAAGACTAGCGGGCCCACAGATACGCAGTATTTT.

This sequence joins TRBV7-9 and TRBJ2-5; D unclear. The V end lost 5 bases, the J end lost 10 bases, and 11 bases lay between the germline ends. The CDR3 extends over 11 amino acids. The germline V gene has CDR1 SEHNR and CDR2 FQNEAQ (reference sequence). CDR3 sequence reads: CASSPNDYQYF. The DNA of the CDR3 is TGTGCCAGCAGCCCTAATGATTACCAGTACTTC.

The chain has TRBV7-9 and TRBJ2-3; a weak D match, TRBD2 (5 bases). The germline V gene has CDR1 SEHNR and CDR2 FQNEAQ (reference sequence). Deletions cut 2 bases from V and 4 bases from J, with 10 bases between. The CDR3 loop spans 14 amino acids. CDR3 residues: CASSLTRTSDTQYF. As DNA, the CDR3 is TGTGCCAGCAGCTTAACCCGGACTTCAGATACGCAGTATTTT.